This T cell receptor (beta chain) is drawn from a study of type 1 regulatory T cells. Across the study: T-allo10 is a Tr1-enriched, alloantigen-specific CD4 T cell product made in vitro. Overall study findings and caveats: Type 1 regulatory T cells had a more restricted TCR repertoire than non-type 1 regulatory T cells.

TCRdb independently ran MiXCR on the reads; one entry per CDR3 protein. The profile shows tens of thousands of distinct CDR3 sequences, more than 20% of them singletons. The CDR3 is 14 amino acids. V lost 0 bases and J lost 7, with 10 bases in between. CDR1 and CDR2 (germline): LGHDT, YNNKEL (reference sequence). With regard to this clonotype: What it binds is not known.

The chain carries TRBV3-1 and TRBJ2-4; D not resolved. Input material: cultured type 1 regulatory T (Tr1) cells, either the whole culture or a sorted fraction (not recorded which). The origin of this receptor is a human donor in good health. CDR3 loop: CASSQEPRTNIQYF. DNA for the CDR3: TGTGCCAGCAGCCAAGAACCCAGGACGAACATTCAGTACTTC.